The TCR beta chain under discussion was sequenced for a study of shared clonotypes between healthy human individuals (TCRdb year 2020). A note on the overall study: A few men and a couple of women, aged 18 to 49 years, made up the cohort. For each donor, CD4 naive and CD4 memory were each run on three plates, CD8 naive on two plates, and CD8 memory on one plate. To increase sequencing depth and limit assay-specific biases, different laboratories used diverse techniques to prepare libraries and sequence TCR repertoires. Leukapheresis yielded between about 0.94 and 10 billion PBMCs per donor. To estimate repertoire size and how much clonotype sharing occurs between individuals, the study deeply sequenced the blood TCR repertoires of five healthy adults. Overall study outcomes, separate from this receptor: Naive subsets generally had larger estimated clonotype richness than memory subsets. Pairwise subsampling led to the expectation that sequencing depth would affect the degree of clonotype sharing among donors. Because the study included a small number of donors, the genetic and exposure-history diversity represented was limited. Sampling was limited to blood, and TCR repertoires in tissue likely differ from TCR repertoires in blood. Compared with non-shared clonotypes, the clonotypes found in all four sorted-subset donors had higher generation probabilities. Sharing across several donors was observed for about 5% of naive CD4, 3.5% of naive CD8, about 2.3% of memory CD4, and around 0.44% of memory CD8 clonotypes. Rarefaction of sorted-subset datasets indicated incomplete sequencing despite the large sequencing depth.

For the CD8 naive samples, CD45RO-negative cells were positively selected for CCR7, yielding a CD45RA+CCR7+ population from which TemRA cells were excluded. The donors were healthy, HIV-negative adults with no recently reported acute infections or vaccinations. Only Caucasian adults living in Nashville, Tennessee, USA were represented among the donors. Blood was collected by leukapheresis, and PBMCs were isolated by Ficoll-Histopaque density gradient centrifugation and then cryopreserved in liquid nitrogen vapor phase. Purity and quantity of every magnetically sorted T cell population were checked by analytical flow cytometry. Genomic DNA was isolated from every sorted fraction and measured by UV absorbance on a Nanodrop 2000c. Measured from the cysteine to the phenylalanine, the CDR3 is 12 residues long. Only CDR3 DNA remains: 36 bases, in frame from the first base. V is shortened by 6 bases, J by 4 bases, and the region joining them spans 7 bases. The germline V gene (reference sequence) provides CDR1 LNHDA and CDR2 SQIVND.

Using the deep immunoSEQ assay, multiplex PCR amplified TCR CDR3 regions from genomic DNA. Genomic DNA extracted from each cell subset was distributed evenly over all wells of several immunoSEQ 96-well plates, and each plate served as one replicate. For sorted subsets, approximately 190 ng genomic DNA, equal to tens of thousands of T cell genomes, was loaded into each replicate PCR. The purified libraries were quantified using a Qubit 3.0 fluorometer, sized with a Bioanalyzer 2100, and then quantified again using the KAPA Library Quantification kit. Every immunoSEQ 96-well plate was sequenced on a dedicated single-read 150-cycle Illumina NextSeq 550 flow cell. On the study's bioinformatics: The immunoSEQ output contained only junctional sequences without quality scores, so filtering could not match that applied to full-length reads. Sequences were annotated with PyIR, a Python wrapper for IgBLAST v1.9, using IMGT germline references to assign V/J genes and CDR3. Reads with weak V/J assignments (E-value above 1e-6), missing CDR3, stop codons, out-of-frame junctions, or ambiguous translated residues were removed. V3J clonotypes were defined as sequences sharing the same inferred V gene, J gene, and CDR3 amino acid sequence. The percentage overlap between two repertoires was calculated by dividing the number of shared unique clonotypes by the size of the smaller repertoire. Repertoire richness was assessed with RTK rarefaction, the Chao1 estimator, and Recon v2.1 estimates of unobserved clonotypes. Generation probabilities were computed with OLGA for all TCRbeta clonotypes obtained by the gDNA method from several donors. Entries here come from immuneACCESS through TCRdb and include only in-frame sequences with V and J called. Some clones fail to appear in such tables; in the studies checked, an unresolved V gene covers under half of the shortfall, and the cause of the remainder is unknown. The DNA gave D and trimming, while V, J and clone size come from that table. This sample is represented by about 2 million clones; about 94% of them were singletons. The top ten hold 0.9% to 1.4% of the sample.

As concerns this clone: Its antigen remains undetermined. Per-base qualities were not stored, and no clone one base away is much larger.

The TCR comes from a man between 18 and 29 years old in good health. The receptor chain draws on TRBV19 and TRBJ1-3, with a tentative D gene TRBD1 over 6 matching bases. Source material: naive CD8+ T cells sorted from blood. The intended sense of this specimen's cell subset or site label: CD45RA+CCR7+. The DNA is TGTGCCAGTAGGGGGACAGGAAACACCATATATTTT. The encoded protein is CASRGTGNTIYF.